The following is a TCR beta chain sequence with its context. Its antigen is currently unknown. The V and J ends lost 4 bases and 1 base, in that order; junction bases with no gene match: 17. Looked up from germline, CDR1 is SGHKS and CDR2 is YYEKEE (reference sequence). The CDR3 sequence is 19 residues long. Generated by immunoSEQ multiplex PCR, the TCRdb table keeps only in-frame clones and is missing some. This table holds some 110,000 clones, more than 70% found once. The source of the sample is a study of PD-1 blockade in classical Hodgkin lymphoma. Regarding the study as a whole: Diversity similar to that of newly diagnosed patients was seen at baseline in complete responders. Researchers reported that CD4+ TCR diversity, though not CD8+, rose significantly by C4D1.

Specified time point: cycle 4 day 1 (C4D1), after about 6 weeks of nivolumab. Each of the patients experienced relapse following autologous stem cell transplantation, and their brentuximab vedotin exposure differed. The TCR originated in a human donor with classical Hodgkin lymphoma. Sample: peripheral blood mononuclear cells (PBMCs), taken before the fourth cycle of nivolumab. The chain uses TRBV5-5 and TRBJ1-5; TRBD1 matches at 7 bases. CDR3 sequence reads: CASSPSLGRQGRSNQPQHF. CDR3 in DNA: TGTGCCAGCAGCCCGTCATTGGGGAGACAGGGAAGGAGCAATCAGCCCCAGCATTTT.